This TCR beta chain came from a study of blood T cell repertoires in COVID-19. On the study more broadly: Samples of COVID-19 (acute and convalescent) were obtained from the United States, Italy and Spain.

The J segment lost 4 bases and the V segment lost 4 bases, leaving 7 bases of the junction unmatched. Germline V CDR1 and CDR2: SGHDT, YYEEEE. This CDR3 is 17 amino acids long. Authors' processing steps: Estimates of nucleated cell counts were drawn from the amplification of reference gene primers. The method was immunoSEQ multiplex PCR; TCRdb's version includes in-frame clones alone and lacks a portion of them. The V and J calls and clone size come from that table; D and trimming were worked out from the DNA. The data contain 200,000 to 250,000 clones, approximately 80% of them singletons. The chain is built from TRBV5-6 and TRBJ2-1; 14 nucleotides agree with TRBD2. The specimen sequenced was peripheral blood. This receptor was identified in a woman between 18 and 29 years old with acute or convalescent COVID-19. DNA of the CDR3: TGTGCCAGCAGCCCCGCGGGACTAGCGGGGGCGTACAATGAGCAGTTCTTC. Translation gives CASSPAGLAGAYNEQFF.